Below, 11 T cell receptor beta chains from the same sample are listed, as sequenced in a study of CD8 T cells in Susac syndrome. Random-hexamer reverse transcription was applied to about 0.5 to 1 ug RNA. TCRdb re-called the immunoSEQ multiplex PCR reads with MiXCR, one entry per CDR3 protein. Here the sample spans around 180,000 distinct CDR3 sequences, roughly 95% being singletons. The sequenced sample consisted of CD8+ T cells from PBMCs. All receptors come from a human donor with multiple sclerosis.

The rearrangement links TRBV2 to TRBJ1-5; D gene unclear. Trimming removed 1 base from V and 9 bases from J, with 13 bases in between. Germline lookup yields CDR1 SNHLY and CDR2 FYNNEI. The length of the CDR3 is 14 residues. The CDR3 loop is CASSEVSGGRPQHF. The CDR3 nucleotides read TGTGCCAGCAGTGAAGTCTCAGGTGGCCGGCCCCAGCATTTT.

The table lists this clonotype with a count of one. V gene TRBV3-1 combines with J gene TRBJ2-7; the D is unclear. CDR1 and CDR2 (germline): LGHDT, YNNKEL (reference sequence). V shed 4 bases and J shed 0 bases, with 13 bases lying between them. The CDR3 covers 15 residues. The CDR3 region is CASSPVWGSSYEQYF. For the CDR3, the DNA is TGTGCCAGCAGCCCCGTTTGGGGAAGCTCCTACGAGCAGTACTTC.

This chain connects TRBV20-1 to TRBJ2-7; no reliable D call. Between the trimmed V and J ends, which lost 7 bases and 0 bases, there was a span of 13 bases. The length of the CDR3 is 13 residues. Per germline, CDR1 DFQATT and CDR2 SNEGSKA (reference sequence). In DNA, the CDR3 is TGCAGTGTTCTCATCACGAGCTCCTACGAGCAGTACTTC. This sequence encodes CSVLITSSYEQYF.

In this sample, this clonotype turned up once. This chain uses TRBV18 with TRBJ2-4; 10 bases agree with TRBD1. The CDR3 contains 15 residues. V lost 3 bases, J lost 6 bases, and 5 bases stayed unmatched. The V gene's germline CDR1 is KGHSH and CDR2 LQKENI. The CDR3 spells CASSPLRTGGNIQYF. CDR3 bases: TGTGCCAGCTCACCCCTACGGACAGGGGGAAACATTCAGTACTTC.

The CDR3 here is CSVRDGSYEQYF. CDR3 bases: TGCAGCGTAAGGGACGGATCCTACGAGCAGTACTTC. V usage is TRBV29-1 and J usage is TRBJ2-7; TRBD1 or TRBD2 may be the D gene (5 bases each). Germline V lookup: CDR1 SQVTM, CDR2 ANQGSEA. This CDR3 spans 12 amino acids. The V end was cut by 6 bases, the J end by 1 base, with 10 bases between.

The V gene is TRBV29-1, the J gene TRBJ2-3; 7 bases map to TRBD2. The CDR3 is 13 amino acids. Germline CDR1 is SQVTM and CDR2 is ANQGSEA. The junction had 14 bases not matched to a gene; V was cut back by 6 bases and J by 11 bases. The CDR3 coding sequence is TGCAGCGTCGACGGCGGGGAGCCGGGAGGGCAGTATTTT. Translated, it gives CSVDGGEPGGQYF.

CDR3 nucleotide sequence: TGTGCCAGCGAGTCGGGAGCGGCCAAAAACATTCAGTACTTC. Translated: CASESGAAKNIQYF. The chain combines TRBV2 with TRBJ2-4; a weak D match, TRBD2 (6 bases). Trimming cost V 8 bases and J 1 base, with 12 bases left between them. CDR3 length equals 14 residues. Germline V gene lookup returns CDR1 SNHLY and CDR2 FYNNEI.

The chain is built from TRBV7-9 and TRBJ1-1; D remains unclear. The CDR3 contains 14 residues. The V and J ends lost 1 base and 3 bases respectively, with 9 bases between them. Germline assignment: CDR1 SEHNR and CDR2 FQNEAQ (reference sequence). CDR3 in amino acids: CASSLVTPDTEAFF. For the CDR3, the DNA is TGTGCCAGCAGCTTAGTAACCCCGGACACTGAAGCTTTCTTT.

The chain links TRBV15 to TRBJ2-7, with 9 nucleotides matching TRBD1. Unmatched junction bases numbered 7, after V lost 6 bases and J lost 1 base. Germline V CDR1 and CDR2: LNHNV, YYDKDF (reference sequence). This CDR3 spans 15 amino acids. The CDR3 region has the DNA TGTGCCACCAGGGCGGGACAGGGCGATTCCTACGAGCAGTACTTC. Its translation: CATRAGQGDSYEQYF.

J is TRBJ2-7 and V is TRBV20-1; 10 nucleotides agree with TRBD1. Germline V gene sequence: CDR1 DFQATT, CDR2 SNEGSKA (reference sequence). CDR3 length: 16 amino acids. V shed 3 bases, J shed 3 bases, and the junction held 11 bases outside the gene matches. The CDR3 sequence: CSASHPGQGDIYEQYF. CDR3 coding DNA: TGCAGTGCTAGTCACCCCGGACAGGGGGATATCTACGAGCAGTACTTC.

This rearrangement joins TRBV7-3 to TRBJ2-7, with 10 bases matching TRBD2. Trimming removed 5 bases from V and 0 bases from J; junction bases left unmatched: 4. Per the germline V gene, CDR1 is SGHTA and CDR2 is FQGTGA. This CDR3 is built from 15 residues. The CDR3, as DNA: TGTGCCAGCAGCCTTAGCGGGGGGCCCTCCTACGAGCAGTACTTC. Encoded protein: CASSLSGGPSYEQYF.